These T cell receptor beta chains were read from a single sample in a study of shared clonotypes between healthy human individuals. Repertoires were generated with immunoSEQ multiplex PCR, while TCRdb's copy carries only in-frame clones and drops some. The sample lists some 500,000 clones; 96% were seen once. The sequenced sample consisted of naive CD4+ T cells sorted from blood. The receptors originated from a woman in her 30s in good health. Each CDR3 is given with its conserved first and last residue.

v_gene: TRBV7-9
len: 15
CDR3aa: CASSLVPTSLETQYF

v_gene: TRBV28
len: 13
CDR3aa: CASSSSAGNGYTF

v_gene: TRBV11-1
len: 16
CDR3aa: CASSNTTWPSTDTQYF

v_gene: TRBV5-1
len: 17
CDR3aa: CASSLAASGSEGNEQFF

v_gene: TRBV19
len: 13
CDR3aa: CASSTGSSYEQYF

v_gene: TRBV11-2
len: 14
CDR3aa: CASSLVVLGYEQYF

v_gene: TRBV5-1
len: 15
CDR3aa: CASSGGLAWEETQYF

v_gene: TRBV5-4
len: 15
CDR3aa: CASSWGQGNTDTQYF

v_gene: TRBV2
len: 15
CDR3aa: CASTLGLAGVNEQYF

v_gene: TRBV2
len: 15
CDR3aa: CASSEALRGVKGYTF

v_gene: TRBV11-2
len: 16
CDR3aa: CASSLVRGPRRNEQFF

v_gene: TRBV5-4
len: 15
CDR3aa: CASSLVGGGTDTQYF

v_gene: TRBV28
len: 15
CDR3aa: CASSTGTGGITEAFF

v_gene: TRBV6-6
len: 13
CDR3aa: CASSYLGRETQYF

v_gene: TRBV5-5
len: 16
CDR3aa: CASSSRDSTINYGYTF

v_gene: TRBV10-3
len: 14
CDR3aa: CAISEGGSNQPQHF

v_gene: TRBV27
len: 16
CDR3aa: CASSSIAAKIWDTQYF

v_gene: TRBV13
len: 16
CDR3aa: CASSFSIRSASYEQYF

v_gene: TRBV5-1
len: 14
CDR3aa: CASSLAGGPDTQYF

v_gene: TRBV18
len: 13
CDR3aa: CASSPTGGRGYTF

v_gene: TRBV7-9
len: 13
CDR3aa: CASSLLVEETQYF

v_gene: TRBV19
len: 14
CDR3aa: CASSIAEGTKEQFF

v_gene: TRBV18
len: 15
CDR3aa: CASSPLSVSGNEQFF

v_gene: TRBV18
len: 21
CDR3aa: CASSPPMGQGAIGYLGNEQFF

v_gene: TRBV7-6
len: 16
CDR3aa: CASSLMPSGNLETQYF

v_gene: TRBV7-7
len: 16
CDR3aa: CASSRWTGGVGTEAFF

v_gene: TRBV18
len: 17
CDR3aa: CASSPVDRDTVKNEQFF

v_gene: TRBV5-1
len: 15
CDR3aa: CASSGDRGAGRLGFF

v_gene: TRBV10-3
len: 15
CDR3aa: CAISEVQGIPGELFF

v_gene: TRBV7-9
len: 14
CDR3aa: CASSLDRENEKLFF

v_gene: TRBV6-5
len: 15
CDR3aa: CASSYGSQSTDTQYF

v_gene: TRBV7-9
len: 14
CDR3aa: CASSLGDGPYEQYF

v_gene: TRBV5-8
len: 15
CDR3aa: CASSLNLQGDQPQHF

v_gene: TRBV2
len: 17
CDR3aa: CASSEGGLAGGAGELFF

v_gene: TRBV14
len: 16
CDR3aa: CASSQTGTGGSSPLHF

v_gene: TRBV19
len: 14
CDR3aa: CASREGSAYNEQFF

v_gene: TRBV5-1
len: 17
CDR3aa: CASSFYPPGQGRETQYF

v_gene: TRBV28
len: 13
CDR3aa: CATRGTGWDEQYF

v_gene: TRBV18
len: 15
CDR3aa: CASSPPGEGYNEQFF

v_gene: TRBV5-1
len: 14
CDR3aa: CASSSDQIYNEQFF

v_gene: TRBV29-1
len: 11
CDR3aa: CSVGRDRGAFF

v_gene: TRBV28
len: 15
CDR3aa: CASSFHGQQQETQYF